Listed here are 32 T cell receptor beta chains from one sample, sequenced in a study of T cell repertoires in cytomegalovirus infection. TCRdb ran MiXCR on the reads and lists one entry per CDR3 protein. The data show around 210,000 distinct CDR3 sequences, about 5.9% seen once. The sequencing input was PBMCs. The receptor source for this set is a human donor in good health (CMV status not recorded). Some clones in this sample may be carry-over from other donors' samples.

This clonotype showed up many times. The chain recombines TRBV7-2 with TRBJ2-7; TRBD1 matches at 7 bases. The CDR3 is 14 amino acids. Germline lookup yields CDR1 SGHTA and CDR2 FQGNSA. Trimming at V came to 5 bases and at J to 3 bases, leaving 7 bases not matched to a gene. CDR3 coding DNA: TGTGCCAGCAGCGAGGGGGCCCCACTCTACGAGCAGTACTTC. It codes for CASSEGAPLYEQYF. The complete variable domain, with remaining parts taken from reference TRBV7-2 and TRBJ2-7, reads GAGVSQSPSNKVTEKGKDVELRCDPISGHTALYWYRQSLGQGLEFLIYFQGNSAPDKSGLPSDRFSAERTGGSVSTLTIQRTQQEDSAVYLCASSEGAPLYEQYFGPGTRLTVT.

This clonotype occurred many times. The genes are TRBV6-2 or TRBV6-3 and TRBJ2-7; 8 positions agree with TRBD2. This CDR3 region has 17 residues. Germline CDR1 is MNHEY and CDR2 is SVGEGT. Trimming removed 10 bases from V and 5 bases from J; junction bases left unmatched: 22. CDR3 sequence (DNA): TGTGCCACCTATTTTCCGGCGGGGGGCAAGTACATCCACGAGCAGTACTTC. Its protein product is CATYFPAGGKYIHEQYF.

There are many counts of this clonotype. The chain employs TRBV7-2 and TRBJ2-2, with D perhaps given as TRBD1 or TRBD2 (5 bases each). This CDR3 is built from 15 residues. The V and J ends lost 1 base and 1 base respectively, with 7 bases between them. The germline CDR1 and CDR2 sequences are SGHTA and FQGNSA. The CDR3 DNA sequence: TGTGCCAGCAGCTTAGATGGGGGGAACACCGGGGAGCTGTTTTTT. As protein: CASSLDGGNTGELFF.

This clonotype has at least ten counts. This chain uses TRBV7-2 with TRBJ2-6, with TRBD2 matching over 7 bases. The CDR3 has 15 residues. Germline CDR1 SGHTA, CDR2 FQGNSA. The ends lost 6 bases at V and 0 bases at J; junction bases unmatched: 2. The CDR3 is CASRGGSSGANVLTF. CDR3 in DNA: TGTGCCAGCAGAGGCGGGAGCTCTGGGGCCAACGTCCTGACTTTC.

This clonotype was observed many times. This chain uses TRBV7-9 with TRBJ2-7; TRBD2 is a possible D gene (5 bases). With 1 base removed from V and 4 bases from J, the gap between germline ends came to 11 bases. The CDR3 has 14 amino acids. Germline CDR1 reads SEHNR; CDR2 reads FQNEAQ (reference sequence). The CDR3 here is CASSLVMREYEQYF. The CDR3 nucleotides are TGTGCCAGCAGCTTAGTCATGAGGGAATACGAGCAGTACTTC.

This clonotype was counted ten times or more. The V call is TRBV19, the J call TRBJ1-1; perhaps TRBD1 as D (5 bases). This CDR3 region has 13 residues. V gave up 3 bases and J gave up 4 bases, with 9 bases separating them. Germline-derived CDR1 and CDR2 are LNHDA and SQIVND (reference sequence). The DNA for the CDR3 is TGTGCCAGTAGTATGATCGGGGGCACTGAAGCTTTCTTT. This encodes CASSMIGGTEAFF.

This clonotype was detected many times. This rearrangement joins TRBV20-1 to TRBJ2-1; tentative D call: TRBD1 (6 bases). The CDR3 loop spans 13 amino acids. V lost 4 bases and J lost 9, with 16 bases in between. The germline CDR1 and CDR2 sequences are DFQATT and SNEGSKA (reference sequence). DNA of the CDR3: TGCAGTGCTACTAAACAGGGCCGGGGTGAGCAGTTCTTC. Translating it yields CSATKQGRGEQFF.

This clonotype was counted many times. The chain carries TRBV29-1 and TRBJ2-5, with TRBD1 identical over 7 bases. Germline-derived CDR1 and CDR2 are SQVTM and ANQGSEA. The V and J ends lost 4 bases and 4 bases, in that order; junction bases with no gene match: 9. The CDR3 runs to 14 residues. CDR3 coding DNA: TGCAGCGTTGTTCTAGGGACAGTTGGAGAGACCCAGTACTTC. Translating it yields CSVVLGTVGETQYF.

This clonotype was seen at least ten times. The rearrangement uses TRBV7-2 and TRBJ1-6; 8 bases fit TRBD1. Trimming removed 4 bases from V and 10 bases from J; junction bases left unmatched: 9. Germline CDR1 reads SGHTA; CDR2 reads FQGNSA. The CDR3 is made up of 15 amino acids. The CDR3 here is CASSSTGDGYSPLHF. The CDR3 coding sequence is TGTGCCAGCAGCTCGACAGGGGACGGGTACTCACCCCTCCACTTT.

The sample holds many counts of this clonotype. The chain carries TRBV14 and TRBJ2-5; D ambiguous. CDR3 length: 13 residues. The germline V and J ends were trimmed by 0 bases and 7 bases, with 9 bases remaining between them. CDR1 SGHDN and CDR2 FVKESK come from the germline V gene. CDR3 coding DNA: TGTGCCAGCAGCCAAGATATGTTTGGGACCCAGTACTTC. Its protein is CASSQDMFGTQYF.

This clonotype was counted at least ten times. The J gene is TRBJ1-2, the V gene TRBV5-6; TRBD1 matches 8 bases. This CDR3 is 14 amino acids long. The V and J ends lost 7 bases and 7 bases, in that order; junction bases with no gene match: 12. The germline V gene has CDR1 SGHDT and CDR2 YYEEEE. CDR3 DNA sequence: TGTGCCAGCGAGTTCGTTCAGGGGGCCAGTGGCTACACCTTC. This sequence encodes CASEFVQGASGYTF.

This clonotype was seen ten or more times. The J gene is TRBJ1-1, the V gene TRBV19, with D possibly TRBD1 on 5 matching bases. The V end lost 7 bases, the J end lost 0 bases, and 12 bases lay between the germline ends. This CDR3 comprises 14 residues. Per the germline V gene, CDR1 is LNHDA and CDR2 is SQIVND (reference sequence). Here the CDR3 DNA reads TGTGCCAGTATCGACCAGGGAATGAACACTGAAGCTTTCTTT. It specifies CASIDQGMNTEAFF.

This clonotype was observed many times. The rearrangement joins TRBV23-1 to TRBJ1-5; possible D gene TRBD1, 5 bases. TRBV23-1 is an ORF; its function is uncertain. The length of the CDR3 is 19 residues. V was pared by 8 bases and J by 0 bases, with 26 bases between. The CDR3 region is CASLRTRNPGNYSNQPQHF. The CDR3 region has the DNA TGCGCCAGCCTCCGGACACGCAATCCGGGGAACTATAGCAATCAGCCCCAGCATTTT.

This clonotype was seen many times. The rearrangement joins TRBV7-2 to TRBJ1-2; 12 bases are shared with TRBD1. This CDR3 region has 16 residues. CDR1 is SGHTA and CDR2 is FQGNSA in the germline V gene. Trimming at V came to 5 bases and at J to 4 bases, leaving 8 bases not matched to a gene. The CDR3 sequence: CASSLRGGQGAYGYTF. The CDR3, as DNA: TGTGCCAGCAGCCTTCGGGGGGGACAGGGGGCCTATGGCTACACCTTC.

This clonotype was recorded many times. The chain is built from TRBV6-6 and TRBJ2-5, with D maybe TRBD2 (6 bases). The CDR3 has 14 residues. From germline, CDR1 is MNHNY and CDR2 SVGAGI (reference sequence). V lost 0 bases, J lost 5 bases, and 10 bases lay in between. CDR3 DNA sequence: TGTGCCAGCAGTTACTCTCCCGGGGGTGAGACCCAGTACTTC. It translates to CASSYSPGGETQYF.

The sample holds many counts of this clonotype. The CDR3 loop is CASSQAGIYGYTF. The DNA for the CDR3 is TGTGCCAGCAGCCAAGCCGGGATCTATGGCTACACCTTC. V is TRBV14 and J is TRBJ1-2, with D hard to call. The V end was cut by 1 base, the J end by 4 bases, with 7 bases between. CDR1 is SGHDN and CDR2 is FVKESK in the germline V gene. The CDR3 is 13 amino acids.

The sample holds many counts of this clonotype. The chain has TRBV23-1 and TRBJ2-2; 10 bases align to TRBD1. TRBV23-1 belongs to the ORF category, with a function that is uncertain. After removal of 2 bases from V and 3 bases from J, the junction contained 9 bases not matched to a gene. This CDR3 has 18 amino acids. The CDR3 nucleotides are TGCGCCAGCAGTCAAAGGAAGACAGGGGGCAAGGACACCGGGGAGCTGTTTTTT. Translated, it gives CASSQRKTGGKDTGELFF.

This clonotype was observed many times. The chain carries TRBV6-1 and TRBJ2-5; no firm D call. This CDR3 has 12 residues. The V gene lost 6 bases and the J gene lost 5 bases, with 10 bases spanning the gap. Germline CDR1 MNHNS, CDR2 SASEGT. This CDR3 is CASSRLGETQYF. For the CDR3, the DNA is TGTGCCAGCAGCCGGCTGGGCGAGACCCAGTACTTC.

This clonotype was observed many times. The chain carries TRBV28 and TRBJ2-5, with unresolved D. Germline V gene data show CDR1 as MDHEN and CDR2 as SYDVKM. The V and J ends lost 3 bases and 1 base respectively, with 6 bases between them. The CDR3 runs to 13 residues. The CDR3, as DNA: TGTGCCAGCAGTTTTGAGAGCCAAGAGACCCAGTACTTC. Translating it yields CASSFESQETQYF.

This clonotype came up a few times. This chain connects TRBV11-3 to TRBJ2-3; D gene uncertain. CDR3 length equals 14 residues. V gave up 1 base and J gave up 1 base, with 6 bases separating them. Germline CDR1 SGHNT, CDR2 YENEEA. The CDR3 sequence: CASSLGHRTDTQYF. The CDR3 DNA reads as TGTGCCAGCAGCTTAGGTCATCGCACAGATACGCAGTATTTT.

The table lists this clonotype with many counts. This sequence joins TRBV7-2 and TRBJ2-2, with 7 positions matching TRBD1. Trimming cost V 5 bases and J 8 bases; bases outside gene matches: 14. The CDR3 is made up of 16 amino acids. Germline CDR1 reads SGHTA; CDR2 reads FQGNSA. CDR3 DNA sequence: TGTGCCAGCAGCCCCGACGGGACAGCCTCCAGTGGGGAGCTGTTTTTT. It is translated as CASSPDGTASSGELFF.

This clonotype was seen ten or more times. V is TRBV12-3 or TRBV12-4 and J is TRBJ1-2; possible D gene TRBD1, 5 bases. V lost 9 bases and J lost 8, with 28 bases in between. The CDR3 loop spans 16 amino acids. Here the CDR3 reads CARTPRTSGPSRGYTF. The CDR3 coding sequence is TGTGCCAGGACCCCTAGGACATCTGGGCCTTCCAGAGGCTACACCTTC.

This clonotype has ten or more counts. This chain's CDR3 is CASSIRVGTGGKRTEAFF. The CDR3 DNA reads TGTGCCAGCTCCATTAGGGTTGGGACGGGGGGCAAGAGAACTGAAGCTTTCTTT. V and J are TRBV7-2 and TRBJ1-1, with D perhaps TRBD1 (6 bases). CDR1 is SGHTA and CDR2 is FQGNSA in the germline V gene. The CDR3 totals 18 residues. The V end lost 8 bases, the J end lost 5 bases, and 30 bases lay between the germline ends.

This clonotype was seen repeatedly, ten times or more. The chain is built from TRBV4-3 and TRBJ2-3; 8 positions match TRBD1. CDR1 is LGHNA and CDR2 is YSLEER in the germline V gene. J lost 2 bases, V lost 2 bases, and 3 bases had no gene match. The CDR3 length is 15 residues. In DNA, the CDR3 is TGCGCCAGCAGCCAATTGGACAGGGCCACAGATACGCAGTATTTT. Translation: CASSQLDRATDTQYF.

This clonotype was recorded many times. V and J are TRBV4-1 and TRBJ2-7, with 9 nucleotides matching TRBD1. The CDR3 extends over 15 amino acids. V was clipped by 3 bases and J by 2 bases; unmatched bases: 5. From germline, CDR1 is MGHRA and CDR2 YSYEKL. The CDR3 sequence is CASSQDGQGTYEQYF. The DNA for the CDR3 is TGCGCCAGCAGCCAGGATGGACAGGGGACCTACGAGCAGTACTTC.

This clonotype was recorded many times. The chain employs TRBV7-9 and TRBJ1-5; 8 nucleotides match TRBD1. Unmatched junction bases numbered 18, after V lost 5 bases and J lost 0 bases. CDR1 SEHNR and CDR2 FQNEAQ come from the germline V gene (reference sequence). The CDR3 sequence is 20 residues long. This chain's CDR3 is CASSPGRFRQGFSSNQPQHF. CDR3 nucleotide sequence: TGTGCCAGCAGCCCTGGTCGGTTTCGACAGGGGTTCAGTAGCAATCAGCCCCAGCATTTT.

With respect to this clonotype: A read error may be the cause here, since a much bigger clone is one base away. This chain links TRBV11-3 with TRBJ1-1, with TRBD1 as a possible D gene (5 bases). This CDR3 has 11 residues. CDR1 SGHNT and CDR2 YENEEA come from the germline V gene. The DNA of the CDR3 is TGTGCCAGCAGCTTACAGGGTGAAGTTTTCTTT. Protein: CASSLQGEVFF.

This clonotype was counted at least ten times. This chain uses TRBV6-2 or TRBV6-3 with TRBJ2-7; D perhaps matches TRBD2 (6 bases). Germline CDR1 reads MNHEY; CDR2 reads SVGEGT. This CDR3 is built from 14 residues. V lost 7 bases and J 2 bases, leaving 15 bases between the germline ends. The CDR3 region is CASTTGTATYEQYF. The CDR3 coding sequence is TGTGCCAGCACCACCGGGACTGCTACCTACGAGCAGTACTTC.

There are many counts of this clonotype. The rearrangement joins TRBV20-1 to TRBJ1-3, with a weak D call TRBD1 (5 bases). The germline CDR1 and CDR2 sequences are DFQATT and SNEGSKA (reference sequence). The V end was cut by 3 bases, the J end by 0 bases, with 12 bases between. CDR3 length: 15 residues. This CDR3 reads CSASTGPISGNTIYF. The CDR3 DNA is TGCAGTGCTAGCACGGGACCGATCTCTGGAAACACCATATATTTT.

This clonotype was counted at least ten times. The J gene is TRBJ2-7, the V gene TRBV5-5; D not certain. The CDR3 extends over 10 amino acids. Trimming removed 3 bases at V and 7 bases at J, with 5 bases between. Germline V CDR1 and CDR2: SGHKS, YYEKEE (reference sequence). Here the CDR3 DNA reads TGTGCCAGCAGCTCGGAAGAGCAGTACTTC. This codes for CASSSEEQYF.

The table lists this clonotype with many counts. V usage is TRBV12-3 or TRBV12-4 and J usage is TRBJ2-2; the D gene is possibly TRBD1 (6 bases). CDR3 length equals 15 residues. Trimming removed 6 bases from V and 4 bases from J, with 15 bases in between. The CDR3 protein is CASSPVRGSTGELFF. In DNA form, the CDR3 reads TGTGCCAGCAGCCCCGTGAGGGGGAGCACCGGGGAGCTGTTTTTT.

This clonotype was seen many times. The chain is built from TRBV10-3 and TRBJ1-1, with 10 nucleotides matching TRBD1. The CDR3 loop spans 15 amino acids. Trimming removed 6 bases from V and 1 base from J; junction bases left unmatched: 5. Germline V gene sequence: CDR1 ENHRY, CDR2 SYGVKD. The CDR3 sequence: CAIRPGQGRNTEAFF. CDR3 in DNA: TGTGCCATCAGACCGGGACAGGGGAGGAACACTGAAGCTTTCTTT.